The T cell receptor (beta chain) under discussion was sequenced for a study of control samples from healthy donors and cancer patients. Generated by immunoSEQ multiplex PCR, the TCRdb table keeps only in-frame clones and is missing some. Among roughly 160,000 clones listed, about 86% were seen once. With V trimmed by 4 bases and J by 6 bases, 7 bases remained unmatched. The CDR3 runs to 14 residues. The V gene's germline CDR1 is SGHRS and CDR2 YFSETQ. The chain combines TRBV5-1 with TRBJ1-2, with 9 bases identical to TRBD1. This TCR derives from a woman in her twenties or thirties in good health. The specimen sequenced was blood. The CDR3 here is CASSTGQGTHGYTF. CDR3 nucleotides: TGCGCCAGCAGCACGGGACAGGGAACACATGGCTACACCTTC.